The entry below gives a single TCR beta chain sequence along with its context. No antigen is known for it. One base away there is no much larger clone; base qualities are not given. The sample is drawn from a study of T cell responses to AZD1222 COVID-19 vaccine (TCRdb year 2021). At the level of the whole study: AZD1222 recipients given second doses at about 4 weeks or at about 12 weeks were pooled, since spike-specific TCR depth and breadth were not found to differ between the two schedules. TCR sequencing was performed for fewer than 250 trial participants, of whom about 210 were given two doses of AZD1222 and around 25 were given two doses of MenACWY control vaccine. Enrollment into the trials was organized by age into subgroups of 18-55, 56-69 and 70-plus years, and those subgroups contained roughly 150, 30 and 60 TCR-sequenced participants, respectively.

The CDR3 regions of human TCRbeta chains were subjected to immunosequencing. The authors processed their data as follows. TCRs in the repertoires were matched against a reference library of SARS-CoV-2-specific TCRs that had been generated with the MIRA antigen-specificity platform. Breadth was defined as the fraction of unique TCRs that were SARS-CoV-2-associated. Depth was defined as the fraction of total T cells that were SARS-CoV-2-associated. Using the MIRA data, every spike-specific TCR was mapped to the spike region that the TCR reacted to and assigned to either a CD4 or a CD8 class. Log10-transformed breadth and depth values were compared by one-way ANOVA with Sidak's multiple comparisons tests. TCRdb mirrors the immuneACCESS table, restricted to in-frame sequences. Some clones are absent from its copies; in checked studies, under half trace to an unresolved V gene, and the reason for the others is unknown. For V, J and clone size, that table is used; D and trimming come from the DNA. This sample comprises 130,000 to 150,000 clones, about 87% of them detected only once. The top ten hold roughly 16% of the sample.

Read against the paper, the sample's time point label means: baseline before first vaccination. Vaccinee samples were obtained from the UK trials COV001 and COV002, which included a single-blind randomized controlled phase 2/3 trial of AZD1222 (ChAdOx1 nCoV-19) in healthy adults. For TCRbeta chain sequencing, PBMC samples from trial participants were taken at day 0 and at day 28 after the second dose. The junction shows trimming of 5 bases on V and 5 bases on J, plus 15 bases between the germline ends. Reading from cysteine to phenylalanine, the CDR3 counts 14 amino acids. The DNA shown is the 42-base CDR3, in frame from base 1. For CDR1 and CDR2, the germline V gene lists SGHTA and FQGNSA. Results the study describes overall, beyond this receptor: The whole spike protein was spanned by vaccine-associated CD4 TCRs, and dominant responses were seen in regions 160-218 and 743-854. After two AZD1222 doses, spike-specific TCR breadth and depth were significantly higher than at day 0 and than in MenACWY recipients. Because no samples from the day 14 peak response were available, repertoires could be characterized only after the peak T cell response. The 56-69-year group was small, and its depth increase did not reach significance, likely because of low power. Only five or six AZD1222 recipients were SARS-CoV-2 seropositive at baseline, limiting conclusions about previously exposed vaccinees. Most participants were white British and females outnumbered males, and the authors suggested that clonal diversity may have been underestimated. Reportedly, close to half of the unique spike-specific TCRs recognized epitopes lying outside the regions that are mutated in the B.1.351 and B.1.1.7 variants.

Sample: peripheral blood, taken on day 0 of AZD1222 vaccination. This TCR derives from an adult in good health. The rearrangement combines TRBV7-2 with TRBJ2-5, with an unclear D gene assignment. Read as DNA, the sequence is TGTGCCAGCAGCCTTACCTATAAGGTGGAGACCCAGTACTTC. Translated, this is CASSLTYKVETQYF. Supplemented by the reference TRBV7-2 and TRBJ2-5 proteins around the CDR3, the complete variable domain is GAGVSQSPSNKVTEKGKDVELRCDPISGHTALYWYRQSLGQGLEFLIYFQGNSAPDKSGLPSDRFSAERTGGSVSTLTIQRTQQEDSAVYLCASSLTYKVETQYFGPGTRLLVL.